This TCR beta chain derives from a study of molecular identifiers for immune sequencing clone quantification. Naive CD8 T cells were sorted as CD8+CD4-CCR7+CD45RA+. The study's findings and limits: Clone sizes that are highly expanded could be underestimated when identical TCR molecules share a barcode. More than 97% of effector molecules, versus under 1% of naive-cell molecules, belonged to clones above 20 RNA copies.

A note on this clonotype: What it recognizes is unknown.

TCRdb fed the PCR reads into MiXCR, producing one record per CDR3 protein. The top ten hold around 0.97% of the sample, which has tens of thousands of distinct CDR3 sequences, approximately 24% seen once. From germline, CDR1 is MNHEY and CDR2 SMNVEV (reference sequence). The CDR3 contains 17 residues. V lost 0 bases to trimming and J lost 0 bases; unmatched junction nucleotides: 5. This sequence joins TRBV27 and TRBJ1-5, with TRBD1 matching over 7 bases. The sample comprised naive CD8+ T cells from blood, with Jurkat cell RNA spiked in. Specified subset: FACS-sorted CD8+CD4-CCR7+CD45RA+ naive T cells. The clonotype comes from a human donor in good health. Some libraries in this study had Jurkat cell RNA spiked in. The CDR3: CASSLSAPGGSNQPQHF. The CDR3, as DNA: TGTGCCAGCAGTTTATCCGCCCCAGGGGGTAGCAATCAGCCCCAGCATTTT.